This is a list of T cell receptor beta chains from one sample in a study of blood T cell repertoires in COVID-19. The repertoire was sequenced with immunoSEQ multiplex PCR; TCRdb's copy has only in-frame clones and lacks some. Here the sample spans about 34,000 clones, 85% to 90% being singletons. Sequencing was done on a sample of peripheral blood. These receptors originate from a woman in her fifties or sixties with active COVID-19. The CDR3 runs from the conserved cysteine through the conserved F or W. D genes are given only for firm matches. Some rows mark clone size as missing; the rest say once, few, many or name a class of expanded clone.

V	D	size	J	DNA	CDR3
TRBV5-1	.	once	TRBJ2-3	TGCGCCAGCAGCTTTGAAGACATAAGCACAGATACGCAGTATTTT	CASSFEDISTDTQYF
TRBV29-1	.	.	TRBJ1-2	TGCAGCGTTGATTTGTGGTCATCCGCTGAAACTTCCTATGGCTACACCTTC	CSVDLWSSAETSYGYTF
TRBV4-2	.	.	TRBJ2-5	TGTGCCAGCAGCCAAGGCGGTCCCCAAGAGACCCAGTACTTC	CASSQGGPQETQYF
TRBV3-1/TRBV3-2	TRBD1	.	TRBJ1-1	TGTGCCAGCAGCCTATATCGGACAGGCCTTGAAGCTTTCTTT	CASSLYRTGLEAFF
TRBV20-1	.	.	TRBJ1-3	TGCAGTGCTAGAGATCTTAACACCATATATTTT	CSARDLNTIYF
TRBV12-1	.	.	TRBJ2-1	TGTGCCAGAGGTAAGGCGGAGTCCCCCGGCAATGAGCAGTTCTTC	CARGKAESPGNEQFF
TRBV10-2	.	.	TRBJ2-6	TGCGCCAGCAGTGACCCCTTTAGTGGGGCCAACGTCCTGACTTTC	CASSDPFSGANVLTF
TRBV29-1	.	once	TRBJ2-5	TGCAGCGTTGAACAGGGGCGTGGAGAGACCCAGTACTTC	CSVEQGRGETQYF
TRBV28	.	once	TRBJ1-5	TGTGCCAGCAGTTTAGGCAGTCATAGCAATCAGCCCCAGCATTTT	CASSLGSHSNQPQHF
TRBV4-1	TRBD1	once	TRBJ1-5	TGCGCCAGCAGCCAAGATGGACAGGGGGGCAATCAGCCCCAGCATTTT	CASSQDGQGGNQPQHF
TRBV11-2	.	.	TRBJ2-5	TGTGCCAGCAGCTTAAAAAGATACAGAGATCAAGAGACCCAGTACTTC	CASSLKRYRDQETQYF
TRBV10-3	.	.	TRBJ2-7	TGTGCCATCAGTGAGCGCTCCTACGAGCAGTACTTC	CAISERSYEQYF
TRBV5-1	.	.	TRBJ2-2	TGCGCCAGCAGCTTGTTTAGTGGCGGGGTCGGCACCGGGGAGCTGTTTTTT	CASSLFSGGVGTGELFF
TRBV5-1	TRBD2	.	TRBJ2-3	TGCGCCAGCAGCCCGGGAGCTAGCGGGGAGGCGGATACGCAGTATTTT	CASSPGASGEADTQYF
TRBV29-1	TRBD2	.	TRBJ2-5	TGCAGCGTGCTTCCGGGACTAGCGGGAGTGGGGGAGACCCAGTACTTC	CSVLPGLAGVGETQYF
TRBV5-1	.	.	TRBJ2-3	TGCGCCAGCAGCTTGTCCCCGGTAAGCACAGATACGCAGTATTTT	CASSLSPVSTDTQYF
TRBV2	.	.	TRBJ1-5	TGTGCCAGCAGTTCAGGGGAATTGCAGCCCCAGCATTTT	CASSSGELQPQHF
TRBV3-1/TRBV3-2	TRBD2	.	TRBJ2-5	TGTGCCAGCAGCCAAGGTGTAGGCCTAGCGGGAAACCAAGAGACCCAGTACTTC	CASSQGVGLAGNQETQYF
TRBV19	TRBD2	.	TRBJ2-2	TGTGCCAGTGCTAGCGGGAGGGCCGTTATCGGGGAGCTGTTTTTT	CASASGRAVIGELFF
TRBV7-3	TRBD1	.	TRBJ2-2	TGTGCCAGCAGCTTAACGGACAGGACCGGGGAGCTGTTTTTT	CASSLTDRTGELFF
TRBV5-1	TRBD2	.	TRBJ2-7	TGCGCCAGCAGCTTGGGACTAGCGGGAGGCCTCCTCTCCTACGAGCAGTACTTC	CASSLGLAGGLLSYEQYF
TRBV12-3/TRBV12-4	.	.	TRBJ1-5	TGTGCCAGCGGTAACAGTAATCAGCCCCAGCATTTT	CASGNSNQPQHF
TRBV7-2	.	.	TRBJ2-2	TGTGCCAGCAGCTTGCGCCGGACTACCGGGGAGCTGTTTTTT	CASSLRRTTGELFF
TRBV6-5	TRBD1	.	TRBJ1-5	TGTGCCAGCAGAAGGGGGCCGAATCAGCCCCAGCATTTT	CASRRGPNQPQHF
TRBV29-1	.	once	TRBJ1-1	TGCAGCGTTTGCCCCAGGGGTGGCACTGAAGCTTTCTTT	CSVCPRGGTEAFF
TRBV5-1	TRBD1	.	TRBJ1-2	TGCGCCAGCAGCCTTGGGACAGGGGGGATAGGGTATGGCTACACCTTC	CASSLGTGGIGYGYTF
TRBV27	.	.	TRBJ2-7	TGTGCCAGCAGCCCCCGGGGTCAGGGGCACCTCGAGCAGTACTTC	CASSPRGQGHLEQYF
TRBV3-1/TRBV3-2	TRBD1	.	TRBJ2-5	TGTGCCAGCAGCCATCTTGCCGGACAGGGCCCTGAGACCCAGTACTTC	CASSHLAGQGPETQYF
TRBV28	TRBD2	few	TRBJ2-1	TGTGCCAGCAGTTATTACAGGGGAGGACTAGCGGGGGGCTACTCCTACAATGAGCAGTTCTTC	CASSYYRGGLAGGYSYNEQFF